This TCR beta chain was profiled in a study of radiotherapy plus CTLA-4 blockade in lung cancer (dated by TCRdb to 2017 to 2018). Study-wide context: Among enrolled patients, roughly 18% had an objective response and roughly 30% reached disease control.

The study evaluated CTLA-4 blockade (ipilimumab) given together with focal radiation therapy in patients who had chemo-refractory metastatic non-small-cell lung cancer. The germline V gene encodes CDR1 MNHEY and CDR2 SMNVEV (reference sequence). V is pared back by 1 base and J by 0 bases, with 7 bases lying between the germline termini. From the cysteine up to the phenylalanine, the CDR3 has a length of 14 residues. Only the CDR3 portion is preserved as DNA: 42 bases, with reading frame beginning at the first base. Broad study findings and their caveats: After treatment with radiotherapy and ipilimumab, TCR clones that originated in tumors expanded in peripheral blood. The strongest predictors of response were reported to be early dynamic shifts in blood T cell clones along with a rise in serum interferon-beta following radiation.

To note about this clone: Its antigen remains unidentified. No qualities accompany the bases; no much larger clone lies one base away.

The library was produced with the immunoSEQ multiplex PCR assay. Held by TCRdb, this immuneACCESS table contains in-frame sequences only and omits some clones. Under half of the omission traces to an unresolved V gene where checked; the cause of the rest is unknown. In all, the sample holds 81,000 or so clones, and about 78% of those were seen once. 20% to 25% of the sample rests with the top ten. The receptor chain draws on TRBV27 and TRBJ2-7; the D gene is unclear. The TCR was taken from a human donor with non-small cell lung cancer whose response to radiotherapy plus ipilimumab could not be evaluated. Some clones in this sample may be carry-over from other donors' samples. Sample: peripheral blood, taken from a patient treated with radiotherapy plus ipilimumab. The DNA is TGTGCCAGCAGTTTATACAGAAGCTCCTACGAGCAGTACTTC. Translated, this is CASSLYRSSYEQYF.